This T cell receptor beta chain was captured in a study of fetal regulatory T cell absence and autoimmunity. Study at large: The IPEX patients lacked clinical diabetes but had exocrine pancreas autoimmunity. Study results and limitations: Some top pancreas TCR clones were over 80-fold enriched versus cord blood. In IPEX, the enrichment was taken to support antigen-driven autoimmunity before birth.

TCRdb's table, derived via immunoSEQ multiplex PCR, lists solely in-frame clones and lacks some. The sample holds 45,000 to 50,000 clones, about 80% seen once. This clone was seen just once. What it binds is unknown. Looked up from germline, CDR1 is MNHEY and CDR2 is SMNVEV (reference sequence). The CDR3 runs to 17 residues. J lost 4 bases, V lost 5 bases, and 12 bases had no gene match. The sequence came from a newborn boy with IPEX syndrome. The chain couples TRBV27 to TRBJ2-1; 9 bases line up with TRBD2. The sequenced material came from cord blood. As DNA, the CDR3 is TGTGCCAGCAGTCAAGAGTTAGCGGGAGCGATATACAATGAGCAGTTCTTC. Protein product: CASSQELAGAIYNEQFF.